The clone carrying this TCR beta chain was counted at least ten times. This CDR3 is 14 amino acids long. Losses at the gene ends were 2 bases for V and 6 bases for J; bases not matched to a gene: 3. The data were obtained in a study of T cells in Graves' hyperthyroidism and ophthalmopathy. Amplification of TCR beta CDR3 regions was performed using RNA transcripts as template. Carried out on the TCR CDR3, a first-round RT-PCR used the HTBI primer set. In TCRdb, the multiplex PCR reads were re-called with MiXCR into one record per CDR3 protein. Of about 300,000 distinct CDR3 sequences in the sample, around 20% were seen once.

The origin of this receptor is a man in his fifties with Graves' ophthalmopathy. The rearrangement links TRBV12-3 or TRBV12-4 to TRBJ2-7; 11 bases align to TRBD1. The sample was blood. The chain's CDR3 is CASSLRDRGIEQYF. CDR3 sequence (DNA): TGTGCCAGCAGTTTACGGGACAGGGGGATCGAGCAGTACTTC.